This T cell receptor beta chain was retrieved from a study of post-analysis software for immune sequencing data. Overall study results and limits: Multiple sclerosis was associated with a significant reduction in normalized Chao1 diversity relative to controls. Among roughly five TRBV segments more frequent in patients than controls were TRBV5-6, TRBV5-1 and TRBV20-1.

In regard to this clonotype: Its specificity is unknown.

The germline V gene has CDR1 DFQATT and CDR2 SNEGSKA (reference sequence). The CDR3 extends over 15 amino acids. V trimming: 4 bases; J trimming: 1 base; junction bases outside the gene matches: 6. cDNA libraries for TCR beta contained unique molecular identifiers. TCRdb analysed the PCR reads with MiXCR anew, one entry per CDR3 protein. The sample includes 380,000 or so distinct CDR3 sequences, around a third of them seen just once. The chain has TRBV20-1 and TRBJ1-5; 8 bases fit TRBD1. This TCR derives from a girl between 10 and 17 years old with multiple sclerosis. The sequenced sample was blood. The CDR3 DNA is TGCAGTGCTAATCCCGGGACAGGAAGCAATCAGCCCCAGCATTTT. Translating it yields CSANPGTGSNQPQHF.